This T cell receptor (beta chain) was observed in a study of T cells in Graves' hyperthyroidism and ophthalmopathy (dated by TCRdb to about 2019). Background on the whole study: Peripheral blood was sampled at the time of initial diagnosis, prior to any treatment. To identify distinguishing TCR V-J signatures, a discovery cohort of around 100 patients was used, comprising 43 with Graves' ophthalmopathy and some 60 with stable Graves' hyperthyroidism. Prospective prediction of ophthalmopathy was tested in an independent validation cohort consisting of some 18 hyperthyroidism patients and around 17 patients who later progressed to ophthalmopathy. The roughly 90 discovery patients were divided at random into training and test sets in a 7:3 ratio. Thyroid tissue and blood T-cell repertoires from about 6 Graves' hyperthyroidism patients were also compared in the study. After sampling, hyperthyroidism patients received methimazole starting at 30 mg daily, and ophthalmopathy patients received high-dose intravenous methylprednisolone. The paper reports TCR Vbeta CDR3 sequencing of over 130 peripheral blood samples: around 41 ophthalmopathy, under 85 hyperthyroidism and around 17 progressor patients.

Trimming at the junction amounts to 4 bases on V and 3 bases on J, and the germline ends lie 9 bases apart. The CDR3 sequence holds 13 residues, the cysteine and phenylalanine included. The sequence is cut down to CDR3 DNA, 39 bases in frame from base 1. In the germline V gene, CDR1 corresponds to SQVTM and CDR2 to ANQGSEA. TCR beta CDR3 regions were amplified from RNA transcripts. A first-round RT-PCR of the TCR CDR3 used the HTBI primer set with the Qiagen OneStep RT-PCR kit. Libraries were constructed in a second round of multiplex PCR, after which size selection and purification were carried out. Libraries were sequenced paired-end with 100 bp reads on an Illumina HiSeq2000. The authors processed their data as follows. Raw data were processed with SOAPnuke, discarding reads with adapters, uncalled bases, mean Phred below 15, or no exact constant-primer or identifier match. High-quality paired reads were merged using COPE v1.2.5, and each unique nucleotide sequence was defined as a clonotype. MiTCR v1.1 was used to align clonotypes to the IMGT TRBV, TRBD and TRBJ reference segments. The analysis was restricted to V-J combinations with a frequency above 0.0001, which together covered 98% to 99.2% of the repertoires. The TCS score was defined as the ratio of F50 (clonal expansion) to E x V (chaos), calculated using BLOSUM62-based TCRdist between CDR3 peptides within each V-J. Welch's t-statistics and random forest reduced around 520 V-J features to 13, which were used in a naive Bayes classifier (R e1071). The public reads were quality trimmed at Q25 with fastp and then assembled into clones with MiXCR by TCRdb, keeping productive beta chains. Identical CDR3 protein sequences are pooled into one entry, listed with their most common genes and DNA. The V and J calls and clone size come from TCRdb's table, not from the authors' own analysis. The table for this sample lists about 250,000 distinct CDR3 sequences; approximately 23% of them were counted only once. Clones ranked in the top ten supply 50% to 75% of the sample.

Ophthalmopathy patients had moderately to severely active disease, Clinical Activity Score of at least 3, NOSPECS grade of at least 4, and duration under 3 months. Exclusion was applied to patients with uncontrolled infections, other autoimmune diseases, pregnancy or lactation. Diagnoses were based on clinical symptoms, serum thyroxine and TRAb, thyroid ultrasound and orbital computed tomography. Ficoll-Paque density gradient centrifugation was used to isolate PBMCs from around 10 ml of fresh peripheral blood. Total RNA was extracted with Trizol reagent, and quality was checked on an Agilent 2100 Bioanalyzer. The investigation overall reported the following: No statistical method was used to fix the sample size in advance, and group allocation was not hidden from the investigators. Blood samples also contained most of the expanded thyroid clonotypes (frequency above 0.001), which suggests that blood repertoires may reflect thyroid immune responses. Ophthalmopathy was separated from stable hyperthyroidism by a 13 V-J signature model, with roughly 88% sensitivity and about 81% specificity obtained in cross-validation and 80%/75% obtained in testing. In validation, the model predicted progression to ophthalmopathy a median of approximately 6.3 months before onset, with approximately 70% sensitivity and roughly 73% specificity.

This clonotype was counted between two and nine times. Its cognate antigen has yet to be identified. Base-call qualities are not available, and no considerably larger clone is one nucleotide away. The rearranged chain carries TRBV29-1 and TRBJ2-2; no D segment can be confidently identified. Sequenced sample: blood. This receptor was obtained from a man aged 25 to 40 with Graves' ophthalmopathy. For the CDR3, the sequence is CSVVHGDTGELFF. The DNA sequence is TGCAGCGTTGTACATGGTGACACCGGGGAGCTGTTTTTT.